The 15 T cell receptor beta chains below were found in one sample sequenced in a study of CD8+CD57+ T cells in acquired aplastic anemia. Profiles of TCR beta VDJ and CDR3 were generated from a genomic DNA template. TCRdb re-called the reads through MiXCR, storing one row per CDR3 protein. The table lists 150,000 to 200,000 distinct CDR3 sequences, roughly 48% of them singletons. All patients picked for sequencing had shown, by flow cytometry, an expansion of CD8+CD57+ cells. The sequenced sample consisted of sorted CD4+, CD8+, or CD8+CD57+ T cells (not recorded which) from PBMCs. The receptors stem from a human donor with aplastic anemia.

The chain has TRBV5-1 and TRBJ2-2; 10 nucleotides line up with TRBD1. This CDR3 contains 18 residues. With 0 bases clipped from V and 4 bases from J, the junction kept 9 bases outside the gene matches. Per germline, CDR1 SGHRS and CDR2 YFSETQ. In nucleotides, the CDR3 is TGCGCCAGCAGCTTGGATCCCCCGGGACAGGGGCTCACCGGGGAGCTGTTTTTT. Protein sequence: CASSLDPPGQGLTGELFF.

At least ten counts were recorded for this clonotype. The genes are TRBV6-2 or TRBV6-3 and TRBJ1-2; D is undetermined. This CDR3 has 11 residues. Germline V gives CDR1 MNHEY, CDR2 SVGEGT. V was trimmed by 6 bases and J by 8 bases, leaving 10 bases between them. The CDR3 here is CASSTGGGYTF. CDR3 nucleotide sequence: TGTGCCAGCAGCACGGGTGGGGGCTACACCTTC.

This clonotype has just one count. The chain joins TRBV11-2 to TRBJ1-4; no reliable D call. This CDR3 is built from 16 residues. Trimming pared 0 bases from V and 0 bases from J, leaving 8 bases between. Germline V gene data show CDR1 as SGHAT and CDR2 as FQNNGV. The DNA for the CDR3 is TGTGCCAGCAGCTTAGATCGACGGACAACTAATGAAAAACTGTTTTTT. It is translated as CASSLDRRTTNEKLFF.

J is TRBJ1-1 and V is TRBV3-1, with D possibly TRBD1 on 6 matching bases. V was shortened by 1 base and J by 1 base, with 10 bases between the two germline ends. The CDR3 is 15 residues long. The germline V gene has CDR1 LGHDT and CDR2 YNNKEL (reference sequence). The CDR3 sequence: CASSQVLGQNTEAFF. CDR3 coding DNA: TGTGCCAGCAGCCAAGTTTTGGGACAGAACACTGAAGCTTTCTTT.

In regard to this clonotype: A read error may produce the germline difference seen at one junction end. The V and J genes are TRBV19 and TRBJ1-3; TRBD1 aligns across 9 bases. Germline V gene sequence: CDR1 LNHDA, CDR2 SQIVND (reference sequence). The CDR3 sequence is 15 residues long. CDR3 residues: CASSRVQGAGNTTYF. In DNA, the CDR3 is TGTGCCAGTAGTAGGGTACAGGGGGCTGGAAACACCACATATTTT.

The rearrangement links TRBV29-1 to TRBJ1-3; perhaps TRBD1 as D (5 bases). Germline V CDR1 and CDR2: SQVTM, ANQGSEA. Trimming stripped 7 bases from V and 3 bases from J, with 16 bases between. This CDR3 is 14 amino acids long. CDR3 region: CSASEGARGNTIYF. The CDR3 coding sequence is TGCAGCGCCAGTGAAGGGGCGCGTGGAAACACCATATATTTT.

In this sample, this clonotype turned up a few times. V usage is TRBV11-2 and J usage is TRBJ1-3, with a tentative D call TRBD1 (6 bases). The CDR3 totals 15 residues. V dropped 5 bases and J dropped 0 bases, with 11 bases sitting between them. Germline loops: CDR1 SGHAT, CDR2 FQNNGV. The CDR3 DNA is TGTGCCAGCAGCACAACAGGGCGCTCTGGAAACACCATATATTTT. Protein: CASSTTGRSGNTIYF.

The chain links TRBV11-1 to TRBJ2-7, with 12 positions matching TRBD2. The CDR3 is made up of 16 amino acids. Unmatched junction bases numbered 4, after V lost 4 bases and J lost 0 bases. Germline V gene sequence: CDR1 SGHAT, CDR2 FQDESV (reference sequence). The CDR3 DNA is TGTGCCAGCAGCTCTACTAGCGGGGGGTTCTCCTACGAGCAGTACTTC. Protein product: CASSSTSGGFSYEQYF.

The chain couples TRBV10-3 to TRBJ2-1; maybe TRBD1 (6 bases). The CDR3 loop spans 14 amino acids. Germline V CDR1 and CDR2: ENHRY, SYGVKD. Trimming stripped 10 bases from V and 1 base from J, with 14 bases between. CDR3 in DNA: TGTGCCACTCATACAGGGACATCCTACAATGAGCAGTTCTTC. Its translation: CATHTGTSYNEQFF.

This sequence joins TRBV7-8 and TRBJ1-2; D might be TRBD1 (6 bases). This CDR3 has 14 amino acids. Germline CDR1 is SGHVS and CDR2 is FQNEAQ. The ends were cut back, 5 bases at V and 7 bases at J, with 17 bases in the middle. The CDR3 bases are TGTGCCAGCAGCCGTTTAGGGGGGAGTGGTGGCTACACCTTC. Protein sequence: CASSRLGGSGGYTF.

The CDR3 loop is CASRGGTYYNEQYF. The CDR3 nucleotides read TGTGCCAGCAGGGGGGGGACATACTACAATGAGCAGTATTTT. The rearrangement uses TRBV2 and TRBJ2-3, with a tentative D call TRBD2 (7 bases). CDR1 and CDR2 from the germline V gene are SNHLY and FYNNEI. The CDR3 length is 14 residues. With 6 bases removed from V and 11 bases from J, the gap between germline ends came to 21 bases.

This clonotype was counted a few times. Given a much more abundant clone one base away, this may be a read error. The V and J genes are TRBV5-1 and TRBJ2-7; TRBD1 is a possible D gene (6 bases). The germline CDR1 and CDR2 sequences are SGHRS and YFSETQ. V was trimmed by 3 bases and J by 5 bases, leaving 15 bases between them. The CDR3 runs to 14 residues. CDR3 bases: TGCGCCAGCAGCTCTTACAGGGAAGTCAACGAGCAGTACTTC. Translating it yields CASSSYREVNEQYF. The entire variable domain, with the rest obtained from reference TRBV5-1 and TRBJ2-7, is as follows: KAGVTQTPRYLIKTRGQQVTLSCSPISGHRSVSWYQQTPGQGLQFLFEYFSETQRNKGNFPGRFSGRQFSNSRSEMNVSTLELGDSALYLCASSSYREVNEQYFGPGTRLTVT.

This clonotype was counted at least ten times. In DNA form, the CDR3 reads TGTGCCAGTAGTGCCCTCCCGGGACTGGAGAGAGACCCGACCCATGGCTACACCTTC. It yields the protein CASSALPGLERDPTHGYTF. This rearrangement joins TRBV19 to TRBJ1-2; D may be TRBD1 (5 bases). V was pared by 5 bases and J by 6 bases, with 31 bases between. There are 19 residues in the CDR3. Germline values: CDR1 LNHDA, CDR2 SQIVND (reference sequence).

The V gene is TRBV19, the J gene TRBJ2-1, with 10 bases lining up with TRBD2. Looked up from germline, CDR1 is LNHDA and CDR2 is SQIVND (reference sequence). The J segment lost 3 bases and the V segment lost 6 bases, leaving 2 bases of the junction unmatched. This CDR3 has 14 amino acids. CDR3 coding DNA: TGTGCCAGTAGGCGGACTAGCGGCTACAATGAGCAGTTCTTC. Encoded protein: CASRRTSGYNEQFF.

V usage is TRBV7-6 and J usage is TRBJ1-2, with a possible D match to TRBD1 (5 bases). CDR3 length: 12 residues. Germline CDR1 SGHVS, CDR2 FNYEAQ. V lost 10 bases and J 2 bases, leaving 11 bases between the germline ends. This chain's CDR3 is CAIRQGNYGYTF. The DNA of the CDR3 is TGTGCCATCAGGCAGGGCAACTATGGCTACACCTTC.